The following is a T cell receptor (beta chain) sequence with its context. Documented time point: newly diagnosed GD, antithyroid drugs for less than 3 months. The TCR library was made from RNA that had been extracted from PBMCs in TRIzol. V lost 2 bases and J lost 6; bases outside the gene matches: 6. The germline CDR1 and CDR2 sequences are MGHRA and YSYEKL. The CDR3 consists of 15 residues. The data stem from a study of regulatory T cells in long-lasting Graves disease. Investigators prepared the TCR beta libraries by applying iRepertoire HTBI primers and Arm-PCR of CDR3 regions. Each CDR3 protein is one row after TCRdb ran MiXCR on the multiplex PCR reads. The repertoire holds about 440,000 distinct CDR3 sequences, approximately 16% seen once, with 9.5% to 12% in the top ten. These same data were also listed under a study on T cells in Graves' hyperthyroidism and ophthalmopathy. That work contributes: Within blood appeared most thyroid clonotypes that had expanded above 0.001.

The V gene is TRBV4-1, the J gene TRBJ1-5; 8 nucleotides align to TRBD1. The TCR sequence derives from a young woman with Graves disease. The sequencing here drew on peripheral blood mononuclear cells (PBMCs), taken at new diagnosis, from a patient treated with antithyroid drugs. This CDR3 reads CASSQPGQGGQPQHF. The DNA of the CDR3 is TGCGCCAGCAGCCAACCAGGACAGGGCGGTCAGCCCCAGCATTTT.